This T cell receptor beta chain emerged from a study of blood T cell repertoires in COVID-19. Whole-study context: The United States, Italy and Spain supplied acute and convalescent COVID-19 samples. The cDNA or gDNA used as material had been derived from T cells, B-cell-depleted T cells, or PBMCs.

V shed 3 bases and J shed 4 bases, with 13 bases lying between them. The germline CDR1 and CDR2 sequences are SGHKS and YYEKEE (reference sequence). The CDR3 is 14 amino acids. Original processing methods: Reference gene primer amplification gave nucleated cell count estimates. Generated by immunoSEQ multiplex PCR, the TCRdb table keeps only in-frame clones and is missing some. V and J calls and clone size are given by that table; D and trimming were obtained from the DNA. The data contain 50,000 to 70,000 clones, approximately 90% of them singletons. The sample consisted of peripheral blood. The chain is built from TRBV5-5 and TRBJ2-5; a possible D gene is TRBD1 (6 bases). This TCR was sampled from a woman between 65 and 79 years old with active COVID-19. In DNA, the CDR3 is TGTGCCAGCAGCTCAATACAGGGAGTAGAGACCCAGTACTTC. This translates into CASSSIQGVETQYF.